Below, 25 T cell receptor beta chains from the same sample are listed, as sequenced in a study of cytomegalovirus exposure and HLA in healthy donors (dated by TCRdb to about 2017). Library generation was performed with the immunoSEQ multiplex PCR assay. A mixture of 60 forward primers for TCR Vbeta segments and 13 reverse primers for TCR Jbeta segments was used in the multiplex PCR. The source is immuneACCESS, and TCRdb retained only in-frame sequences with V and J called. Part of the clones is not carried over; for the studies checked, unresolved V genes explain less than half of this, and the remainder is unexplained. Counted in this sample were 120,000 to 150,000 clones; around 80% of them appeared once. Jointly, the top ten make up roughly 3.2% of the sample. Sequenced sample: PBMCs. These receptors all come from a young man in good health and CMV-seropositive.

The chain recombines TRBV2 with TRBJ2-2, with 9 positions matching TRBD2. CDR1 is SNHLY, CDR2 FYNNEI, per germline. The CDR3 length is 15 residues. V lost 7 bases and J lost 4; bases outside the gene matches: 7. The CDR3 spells CASNSGGRATGELFF. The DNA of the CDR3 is TGTGCCAGCAATTCCGGCGGGAGGGCCACCGGGGAGCTGTTTTTT. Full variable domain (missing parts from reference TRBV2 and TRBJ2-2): EPEVTQTPSHQVTQMGQEVILRCVPISNHLYFYWYRQILGQKVEFLVSFYNNEISEKSEIFDDQFSVERPDGSNFTLKIRSTKLEDSAMYFCASNSGGRATGELFFGEGSRLTVL.

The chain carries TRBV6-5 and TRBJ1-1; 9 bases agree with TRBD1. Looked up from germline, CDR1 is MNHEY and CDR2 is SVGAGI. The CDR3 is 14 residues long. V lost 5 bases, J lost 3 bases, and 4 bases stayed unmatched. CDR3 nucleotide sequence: TGTGCCAGCAGTGAAGGGACAGGGTACACTGAAGCTTTCTTT. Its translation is CASSEGTGYTEAFF.

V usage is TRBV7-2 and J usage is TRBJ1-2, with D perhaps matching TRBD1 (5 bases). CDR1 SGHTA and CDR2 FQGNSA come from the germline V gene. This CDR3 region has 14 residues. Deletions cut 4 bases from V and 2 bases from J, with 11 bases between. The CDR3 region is CASSSRQINYGYTF. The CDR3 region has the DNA TGTGCCAGCAGCTCGCGACAGATAAACTATGGCTACACCTTC.

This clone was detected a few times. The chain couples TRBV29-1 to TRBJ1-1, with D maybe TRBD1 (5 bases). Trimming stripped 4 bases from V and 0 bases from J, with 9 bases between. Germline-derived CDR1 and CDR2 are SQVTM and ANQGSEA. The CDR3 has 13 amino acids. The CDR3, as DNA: TGCAGCGTTGGGGGACTAATGAACACTGAAGCTTTCTTT. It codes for CSVGGLMNTEAFF.

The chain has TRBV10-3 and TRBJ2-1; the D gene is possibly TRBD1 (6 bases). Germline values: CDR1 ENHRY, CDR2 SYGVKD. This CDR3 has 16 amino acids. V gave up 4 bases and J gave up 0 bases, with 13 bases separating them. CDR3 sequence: CAISGGPSGSYNEQFF. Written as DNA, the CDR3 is TGTGCCATCAGTGGGGGGCCAAGTGGCTCCTACAATGAGCAGTTCTTC.

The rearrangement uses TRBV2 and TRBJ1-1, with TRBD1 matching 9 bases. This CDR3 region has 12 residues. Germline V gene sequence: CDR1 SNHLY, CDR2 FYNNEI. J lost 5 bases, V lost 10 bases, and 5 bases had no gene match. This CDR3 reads CATQGADTEAFF. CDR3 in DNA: TGTGCCACACAGGGGGCAGATACTGAAGCTTTCTTT.

In nucleotides, the CDR3 is TGCGCCAGCAGCCGAGGGACAGGGGTCACCTACGAGCAGTACTTC. The encoded protein is CASSRGTGVTYEQYF. The gene calls are TRBV4-1 and TRBJ2-7, with 10 bases aligning to TRBD1. Germline trimming cut 4 bases from V and 2 bases from J; bases unmatched to any gene: 5. CDR1 and CDR2 (germline): MGHRA, YSYEKL. CDR3 length equals 15 residues.

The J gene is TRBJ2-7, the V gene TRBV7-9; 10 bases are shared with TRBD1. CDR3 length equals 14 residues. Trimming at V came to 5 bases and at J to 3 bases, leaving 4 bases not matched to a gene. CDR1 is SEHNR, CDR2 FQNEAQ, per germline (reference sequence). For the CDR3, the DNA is TGTGCCAGCAGCGTAGGGACAGGGGTCTACGAGCAGTACTTC. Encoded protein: CASSVGTGVYEQYF.

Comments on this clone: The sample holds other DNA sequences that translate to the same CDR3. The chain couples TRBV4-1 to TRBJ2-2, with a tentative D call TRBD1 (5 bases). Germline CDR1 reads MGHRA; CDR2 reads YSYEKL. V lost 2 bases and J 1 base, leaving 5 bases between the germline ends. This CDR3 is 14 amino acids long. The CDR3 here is CASSQTGNTGELFF. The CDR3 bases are TGCGCCAGCAGCCAAACAGGGAACACCGGGGAGCTGTTTTTT.

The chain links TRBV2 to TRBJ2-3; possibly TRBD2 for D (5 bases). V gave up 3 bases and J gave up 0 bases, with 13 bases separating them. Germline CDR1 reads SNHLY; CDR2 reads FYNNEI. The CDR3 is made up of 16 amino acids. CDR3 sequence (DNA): TGTGCCAGCAGTGAGGAGGAAAACCTTAGCACAGATACGCAGTATTTT. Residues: CASSEEENLSTDTQYF.

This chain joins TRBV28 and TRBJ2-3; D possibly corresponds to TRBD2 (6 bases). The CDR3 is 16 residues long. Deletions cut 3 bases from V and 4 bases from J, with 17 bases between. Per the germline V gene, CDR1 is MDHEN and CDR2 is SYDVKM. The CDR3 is CASSFKASSVADTQYF. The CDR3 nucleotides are TGTGCCAGCAGTTTTAAGGCGTCTAGCGTTGCAGATACGCAGTATTTT.

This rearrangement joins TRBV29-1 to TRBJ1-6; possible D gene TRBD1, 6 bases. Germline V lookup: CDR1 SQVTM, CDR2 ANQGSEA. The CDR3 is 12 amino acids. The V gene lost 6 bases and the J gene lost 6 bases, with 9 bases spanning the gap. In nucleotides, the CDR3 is TGCAGCGTACGGACAGCTAATTCACCCCTCCACTTT. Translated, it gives CSVRTANSPLHF.

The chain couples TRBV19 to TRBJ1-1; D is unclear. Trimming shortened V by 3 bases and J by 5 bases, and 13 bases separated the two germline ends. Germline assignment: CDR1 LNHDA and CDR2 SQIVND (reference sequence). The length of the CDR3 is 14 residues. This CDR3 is CASSIQWASTEAFF. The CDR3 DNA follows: TGTGCCAGTAGTATCCAGTGGGCGAGTACTGAAGCTTTCTTT.

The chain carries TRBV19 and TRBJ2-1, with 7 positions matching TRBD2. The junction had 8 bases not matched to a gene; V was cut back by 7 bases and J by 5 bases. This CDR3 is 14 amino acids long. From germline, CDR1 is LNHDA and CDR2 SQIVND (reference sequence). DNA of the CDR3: TGTGCCAGTATATCAGCGGGACTAAACAATGAGCAGTTCTTC. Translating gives CASISAGLNNEQFF.

In DNA form, the CDR3 reads TGTGCCAGCAGCTTTGTCGACAGGGAGATTTCTAGCACAGATACGCAGTATTTT. It translates to CASSFVDREISSTDTQYF. The rearrangement uses TRBV5-6 and TRBJ2-3; 7 nucleotides align to TRBD1. The CDR3 runs 18 residues. The ends lost 2 bases at V and 0 bases at J; junction bases unmatched: 12. Germline lookup yields CDR1 SGHDT and CDR2 YYEEEE.

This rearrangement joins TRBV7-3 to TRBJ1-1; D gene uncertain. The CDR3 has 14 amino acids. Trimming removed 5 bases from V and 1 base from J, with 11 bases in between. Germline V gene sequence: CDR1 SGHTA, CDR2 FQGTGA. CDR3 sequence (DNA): TGTGCCAGCAGCATCGGTTATTCGAACACTGAAGCTTTCTTT. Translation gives CASSIGYSNTEAFF. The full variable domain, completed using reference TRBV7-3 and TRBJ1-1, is GAGVSQTPSNKVTEKGKYVELRCDPISGHTALYWYRQSLGQGPEFLIYFQGTGAADDSGLPNDRFFAVRPEGSVSTLKIQRTERGDSAVYLCASSIGYSNTEAFFGQGTRLTVV.

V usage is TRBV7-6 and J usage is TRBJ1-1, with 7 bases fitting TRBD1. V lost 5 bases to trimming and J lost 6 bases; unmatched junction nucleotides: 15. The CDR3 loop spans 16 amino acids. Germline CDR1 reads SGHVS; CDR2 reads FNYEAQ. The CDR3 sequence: CASSGGTEGGSSEAFF. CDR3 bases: TGTGCCAGCAGCGGGGGGACAGAGGGGGGTAGCTCTGAAGCTTTCTTT.

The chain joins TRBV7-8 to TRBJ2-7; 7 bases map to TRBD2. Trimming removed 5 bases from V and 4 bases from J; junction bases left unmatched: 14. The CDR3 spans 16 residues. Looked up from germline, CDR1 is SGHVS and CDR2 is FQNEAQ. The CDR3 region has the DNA TGTGCCAGCAGCCCTAGGCGGGAGCTCCCCAGGTACGAGCAGTACTTC. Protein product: CASSPRRELPRYEQYF.

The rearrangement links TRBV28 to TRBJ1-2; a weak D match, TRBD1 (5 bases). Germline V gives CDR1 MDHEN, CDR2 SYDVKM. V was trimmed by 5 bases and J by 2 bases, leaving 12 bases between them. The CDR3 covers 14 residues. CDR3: CASSIEQVNYGYTF. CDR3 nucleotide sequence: TGTGCCAGCAGTATCGAACAGGTGAACTATGGCTACACCTTC.

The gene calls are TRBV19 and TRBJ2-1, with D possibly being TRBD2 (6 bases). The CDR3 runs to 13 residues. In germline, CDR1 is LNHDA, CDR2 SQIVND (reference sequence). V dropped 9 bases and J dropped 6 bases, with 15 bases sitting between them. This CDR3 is CASSITSSNEQFF. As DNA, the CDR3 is TGTGCCAGCTCCATCACTAGCTCCAATGAGCAGTTCTTC.

In DNA, the CDR3 is TGTGCCACCAGCAGCGCCACCGGGACAGGCCCCTACGAGCAGTACTTC. Protein product: CATSSATGTGPYEQYF. This chain uses TRBV15 with TRBJ2-7; the match to TRBD1 covers 8 bases. CDR3 length: 16 amino acids. The V and J ends lost 3 bases and 2 bases, in that order; junction bases with no gene match: 9. Germline V CDR1 and CDR2: LNHNV, YYDKDF (reference sequence).

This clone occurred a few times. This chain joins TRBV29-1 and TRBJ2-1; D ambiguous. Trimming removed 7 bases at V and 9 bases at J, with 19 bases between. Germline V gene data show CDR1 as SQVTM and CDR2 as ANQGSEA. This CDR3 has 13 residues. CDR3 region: CSAERDDMGEQFF. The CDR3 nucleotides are TGCAGCGCCGAGCGAGACGATATGGGTGAGCAGTTCTTC.

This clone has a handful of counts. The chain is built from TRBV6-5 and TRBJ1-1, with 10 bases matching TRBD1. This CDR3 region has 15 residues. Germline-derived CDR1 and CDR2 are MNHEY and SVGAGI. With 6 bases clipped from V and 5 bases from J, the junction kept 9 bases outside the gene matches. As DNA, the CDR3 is TGTGCCAGCAGCCCGACAGGGGGCGTCATGACTGAAGCTTTCTTT. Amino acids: CASSPTGGVMTEAFF.

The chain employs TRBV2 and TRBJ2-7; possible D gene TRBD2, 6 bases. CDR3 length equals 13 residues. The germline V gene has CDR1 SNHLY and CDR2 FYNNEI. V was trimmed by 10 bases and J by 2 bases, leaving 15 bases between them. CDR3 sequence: CATTEGNTYEQYF. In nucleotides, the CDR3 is TGTGCCACCACGGAGGGGAATACCTACGAGCAGTACTTC.

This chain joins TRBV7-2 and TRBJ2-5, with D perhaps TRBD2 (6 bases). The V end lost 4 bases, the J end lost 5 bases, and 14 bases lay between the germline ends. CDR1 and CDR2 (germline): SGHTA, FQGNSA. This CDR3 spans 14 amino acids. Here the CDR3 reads CASSSPDYDETQYF. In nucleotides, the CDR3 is TGTGCCAGCAGCTCCCCGGACTACGACGAGACCCAGTACTTC.